A selection of T cell receptor beta chains follows, all from one sample in a study of human thymus T cells. Libraries were prepared by immunoSEQ multiplex PCR; TCRdb keeps only in-frame clonotypes and omits some of them. The sample yields some 130,000 clones, around 94% seen once. The sequenced material came from thymus tissue. Source of these receptors: a boy younger than two with a congenital heart defect but otherwise immunologically healthy. Each CDR3 is given with its conserved first and last residue. A D gene is named only where the DNA matches it firmly. Some rows mark clone size as missing; the rest say once, few, many or name a class of expanded clone.

d_gene	v_gene	j_gene	abundance	CDR3aa	CDR3nt
-	TRBV7-7	TRBJ2-7	-	CASSLYPGDSYEQYF	TGTGCCAGCAGCTTATACCCCGGGGACTCCTACGAGCAGTACTTC
-	TRBV28	TRBJ2-5	-	CASLPTPPGPRGQETQYF	TGTGCCAGCCTCCCGACTCCACCGGGGCCACGGGGGCAAGAGACCCAGTACTTC
-	TRBV7-9	TRBJ2-2	few	CASSWRNTGELFF	TGTGCCAGCAGCTGGAGGAACACCGGGGAGCTGTTTTTT
TRBD2	TRBV4-3	TRBJ2-5	-	CASSLRLAGHETQYF	TGCGCCAGCAGCCTACGACTAGCGGGGCACGAGACCCAGTACTTC
TRBD2	TRBV15	TRBJ2-4	-	CATSRVSSGGWIAKNIQYF	TGTGCCACCAGCAGAGTAAGCAGCGGGGGTTGGATAGCCAAAAACATTCAGTACTTC
-	TRBV19	TRBJ1-5	-	CASSIGQSLRPQHF	TGTGCCAGTAGTATAGGACAGTCCCTTCGGCCCCAGCATTTT
-	TRBV9	TRBJ2-5	-	CASSVAVSEETQYF	TGTGCCAGCAGCGTAGCCGTCTCTGAAGAGACCCAGTACTTC
-	TRBV5-1	TRBJ2-5	once	CASSLKAVQETQYF	TGCGCCAGCAGCTTGAAGGCGGTCCAAGAGACCCAGTACTTC
-	TRBV14	TRBJ2-3	-	CASSQGANTDTQYF	TGTGCCAGCAGCCAGGGCGCGAACACAGATACGCAGTATTTT
TRBD2	TRBV2	TRBJ2-7	-	CASSTALGRGRYEQYF	TGTGCCAGCAGTACGGCCCTGGGGAGGGGTAGGTACGAGCAGTACTTC
TRBD1	TRBV19	TRBJ2-6	-	CASSIRDSSGANVLTF	TGTGCCAGTAGTATTCGGGACAGCTCTGGGGCCAACGTCCTGACTTTC
-	TRBV7-9	TRBJ1-1	few	CASSSSEAFF	TGTGCCAGCAGCTCCTCTGAAGCTTTCTTT
TRBD1	TRBV28	TRBJ2-1	-	CASNRGLDEQFF	TGTGCCAGCAACAGGGGGCTAGATGAGCAGTTCTTC
-	TRBV7-3	TRBJ2-2	-	CASSPLRANTGELFF	TGTGCCAGCAGCCCACTACGAGCGAACACCGGGGAGCTGTTTTTT
TRBD2	TRBV4-2	TRBJ2-5	-	CASSPGLAGGRGQETQYF	TGTGCCAGCAGCCCGGGACTAGCGGGGGGGAGGGGCCAAGAGACCCAGTACTTC
-	TRBV11-2	TRBJ2-3	-	CASSLVTRGIPDTQYF	TGTGCCAGCAGCTTAGTGACCCGGGGGATCCCAGATACGCAGTATTTT
-	TRBV4-3	TRBJ2-1	-	CASSQVGGNNEQFF	TGCGCCAGCAGCCAAGTGGGGGGTAACAATGAGCAGTTCTTC
-	TRBV5-1	TRBJ2-3	-	CASSLATTDTQYF	TGCGCCAGCAGCTTAGCTACCACAGATACGCAGTATTTT
TRBD2	TRBV27	TRBJ2-3	-	CASSLSPTSGGPADTQYF	TGTGCCAGCAGTTTATCCCCGACTAGCGGGGGTCCGGCGGATACGCAGTATTTT
TRBD2	TRBV4-3	TRBJ2-5	-	CASSQAPSGGSQQETQYF	TGCGCCAGCAGCCAAGCACCTAGCGGGGGGTCTCAGCAAGAGACCCAGTACTTC
-	TRBV27	TRBJ2-7	-	CASSQTPVYEQYF	TGTGCCAGCAGTCAGACTCCGGTCTACGAGCAGTACTTC
-	TRBV4-3	TRBJ1-2	once	CASSPGREAYGYTF	TGCGCCAGCAGCCCCGGACGGGAGGCCTATGGCTACACCTTC
-	TRBV5-4	TRBJ1-2	-	CASSNPQGSRTYGYTF	TGTGCCAGCAGCAACCCACAGGGCTCAAGGACCTATGGCTACACCTTC